This T cell receptor beta chain was profiled in a study of cytomegalovirus exposure and HLA in healthy donors. As for the study in general: There were 90 million to 140 million unique TCR beta sequences, drawn from about 180 million T cells, in an earlier analysis. Broader study findings: Later analysis associated a missense DCLRE1C variant with TCR beta V- and J-gene trimming.

60 Vbeta and 13 Jbeta primers were used in PCR. Libraries were prepared by immunoSEQ multiplex PCR; TCRdb keeps only in-frame clonotypes and omits some of them. The top ten hold 1.2% of the sample, which has approximately 100,000 clones, more than 65% seen once. Comments on this clone: Its cognate antigen is unknown.

The ends were cut back, 7 bases at V and 4 bases at J, with 19 bases in the middle. This CDR3 is built from 14 residues. Germline CDR1 and CDR2: SQVTM and ANQGSEA. The J gene is TRBJ1-2, the V gene TRBV29-1, with a possible D match to TRBD1 (5 bases). The receptor was derived from a woman between 18 and 30 years old in good health and CMV-seronegative. Sequenced: PBMCs. CDR3 in amino acids: CSAGGSQGPYGYTF. The CDR3 nucleotides are TGCAGCGCCGGGGGGTCTCAGGGCCCCTATGGCTACACCTTC.